The present TCR beta chain was sequenced within a study of blood T cell repertoires in COVID-19. Study-wide context: The United States, Italy and Spain supplied acute and convalescent COVID-19 samples.

Germline lookup yields CDR1 LNHDA and CDR2 SQIVND (reference sequence). With 3 bases removed from V and 7 bases from J, the gap between germline ends came to 13 bases. This CDR3 has 13 amino acids. The table came from immunoSEQ multiplex PCR; TCRdb's copy has only in-frame clones and leaves some out. Of about 160,000 clones detected, roughly 85% appear once; the ten largest clones hold about 1%. This clonotype was obtained from a man between 35 and 55 years old with acute or convalescent COVID-19. The genes are TRBV19 and TRBJ2-7, with D uncertain. Specimen: peripheral blood. CDR3 DNA sequence: TGTGCCAGTAGTATTGGGCGTTCAAGGGAGCAGTACTTC. The encoded protein is CASSIGRSREQYF.